This TCR beta chain was documented in a study of OX40 agonist ivuxolimab in advanced cancers. Autoimmune disease history or systemic immunosuppression disqualified patients. Blood samples were obtained at baseline, cycle 4 day 1, and cycle 7 day 1. The CDR3 spans 11 residues. The V gene's germline CDR1 is SQVTM and CDR2 ANQGSEA. Trimming stripped 2 bases from V and 6 bases from J, with 5 bases between. Sequenced by immunoSEQ multiplex PCR; TCRdb stores in-frame clones only, minus some. The sample yields over 55,000 clones, 91% seen once. This clonotype was obtained from an adult with an advanced solid tumor such as melanoma, head and neck, liver or kidney cancer. V usage is TRBV29-1 and J usage is TRBJ2-1; no clear D. This specimen consisted of CD4+ or CD8+ T cells sorted from blood, obtained in a trial of the OX40 agonist ivuxolimab. Written as DNA, the CDR3 is TGCAGCGTTGAAACGGGCAATGAGCAGTTCTTC. Residues: CSVETGNEQFF.